This TCR beta chain was sequenced during a study of OX40 agonist ivuxolimab in advanced cancers. Study context: Earlier anti-PD-1, anti-PD-L1 or anti-CTLA-4 therapy was permitted; about 38% had received some.

Sequencing was performed with immunoSEQ multiplex PCR; in TCRdb, only in-frame clones are kept and a portion is missing. The table lists under 100,000 clones, around nine tenths of them singletons. Material: CD4+ or CD8+ T cells sorted from blood, obtained in a trial of the OX40 agonist ivuxolimab. This receptor was taken from an adult with an advanced solid tumor such as melanoma, head and neck, liver or kidney cancer.

CDR3 protein: CASRSGTGTDTQYF. CDR3 nucleotide sequence: TGTGCCAGCAGGAGCGGGACCGGGACAGATACGCAGTATTTT. The V and J genes are TRBV11-3 and TRBJ2-3, with TRBD2 identical over 7 bases. The CDR3 length is 14 residues. Trimming took 6 bases from V and 3 from J; bases not matched to a gene: 6. CDR1 and CDR2 (germline): SGHNT, YENEEA. The whole variable domain, filled in from reference TRBV11-3 and TRBJ2-3, reads EAGVVQSPRYKIIEKKQPVAFWCNPISGHNTLYWYLQNLGQGPELLIRYENEEAVDDSQLPKDRFSAERLKGVDSTLKIQPAELGDSAVYLCASRSGTGTDTQYFGPGTRLTVL.